This entry concerns a single T cell receptor (beta chain). The antigen is undetermined. The sample is drawn from a study of CD8+ T cells in alopecia areata. cDNA prepared by RNA extraction and subsequent reverse transcription served as the template for sequencing. The assay was immunoSEQ multiplex PCR, and TCRdb's table has in-frame clones only and misses some. Found here are 140,000 to 150,000 clones, roughly 62% of them singletons; the top ten hold under 6.5%. It was from alopecia areata patients that lesional scalp punch biopsies and peripheral blood were collected. A FACSAria was used to sort CD4+ and CD8+ T cells. These cells came from PBMCs. Study-wide findings and caveats: Normal skin's resident alphabeta T cells are also sequenced in scalp samples. Sharing of TCRs across patients appeared less clear than in mice, possibly for HLA-related reasons.

The source of this sequence is a human donor with alopecia areata. The input for sequencing was CD4+ T cells sorted from blood, taken at week 0.

The chain's CDR3 is CASSFGANYGYTF. CDR3 DNA: TGTGCCAGCAGCTTTGGCGCCAACTATGGCTACACCTTC. The chain carries TRBV7-9 and TRBJ1-2; D unresolved. This CDR3 has 13 amino acids. Germline-derived CDR1 and CDR2 are SEHNR and FQNEAQ (reference sequence). V lost 3 bases and J 2 bases, leaving 7 bases between the germline ends.